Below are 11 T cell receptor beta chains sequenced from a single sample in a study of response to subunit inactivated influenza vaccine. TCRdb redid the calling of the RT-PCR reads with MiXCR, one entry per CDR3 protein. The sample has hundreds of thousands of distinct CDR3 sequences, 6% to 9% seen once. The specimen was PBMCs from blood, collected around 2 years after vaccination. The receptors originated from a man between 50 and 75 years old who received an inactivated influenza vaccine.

DNA for the CDR3: TGTGCCAGCAGCCGTACGACAGGGGAAGATGAGCAGTTCTTC. It codes for CASSRTTGEDEQFF. The rearrangement uses TRBV7-6 and TRBJ2-1; TRBD1 agrees at 8 bases. Looked up from germline, CDR1 is SGHVS and CDR2 is FNYEAQ. V dropped 5 bases and J dropped 8; count of bases not matched to a gene: 8. This CDR3 is built from 14 residues.

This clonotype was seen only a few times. The CDR3 sequence: CASSRRGQGVRNTEAFF. The CDR3 nucleotides read TGTGCCAGCAGCCGGCGGGGACAGGGGGTCAGGAACACTGAAGCTTTCTTT. The J gene is TRBJ1-1, the V gene TRBV4-2, with 11 bases lining up with TRBD1. V lost 4 bases, J lost 1 base, and 8 bases stayed unmatched. From germline, CDR1 is LGHNA and CDR2 YNFKEQ. The length of the CDR3 is 17 residues.

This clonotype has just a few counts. CDR3 coding DNA: TGCAGTGCCACGGCCCACGGACAGGGAGAGCAGTACTTC. Protein product: CSATAHGQGEQYF. This chain uses TRBV20-1 with TRBJ2-7, with 8 bases that match TRBD1. Germline V gene data show CDR1 as DFQATT and CDR2 as SNEGSKA (reference sequence). Germline trimming cut 6 bases from V and 7 bases from J; bases unmatched to any gene: 11. This CDR3 spans 13 amino acids.

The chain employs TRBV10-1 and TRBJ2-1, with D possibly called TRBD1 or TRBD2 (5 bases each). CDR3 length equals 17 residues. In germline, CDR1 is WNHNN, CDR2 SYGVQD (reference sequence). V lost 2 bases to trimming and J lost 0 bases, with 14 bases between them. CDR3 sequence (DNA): TGCGCCAGCAGTGAGACCTGGACACGGGGCTCCTACAATGAGCAGTTCTTC. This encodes CASSETWTRGSYNEQFF.

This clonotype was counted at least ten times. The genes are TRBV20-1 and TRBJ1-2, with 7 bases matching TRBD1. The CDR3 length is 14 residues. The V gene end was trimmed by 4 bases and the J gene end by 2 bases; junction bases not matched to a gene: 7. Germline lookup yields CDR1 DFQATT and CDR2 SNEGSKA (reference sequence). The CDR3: CSATERGPNYGYTF. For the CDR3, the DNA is TGCAGTGCTACTGAAAGGGGGCCGAACTATGGCTACACCTTC.

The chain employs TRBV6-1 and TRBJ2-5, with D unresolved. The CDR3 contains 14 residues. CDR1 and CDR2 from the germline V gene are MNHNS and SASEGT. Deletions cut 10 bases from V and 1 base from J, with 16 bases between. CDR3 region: CATGRSTGQETQYF. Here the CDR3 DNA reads TGTGCCACAGGCAGGTCGACGGGCCAAGAGACCCAGTACTTC.

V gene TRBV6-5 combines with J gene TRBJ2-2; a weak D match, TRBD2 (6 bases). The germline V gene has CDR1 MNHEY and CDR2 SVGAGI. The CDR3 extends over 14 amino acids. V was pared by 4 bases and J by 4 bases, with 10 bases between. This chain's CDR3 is CASSWGVGTGELFF. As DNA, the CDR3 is TGTGCCAGCAGTTGGGGGGTTGGCACCGGGGAGCTGTTTTTT.

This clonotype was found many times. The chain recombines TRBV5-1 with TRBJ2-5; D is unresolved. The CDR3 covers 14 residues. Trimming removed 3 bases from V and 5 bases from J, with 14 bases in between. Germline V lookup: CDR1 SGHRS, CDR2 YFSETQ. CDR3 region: CASSSYGETETQYF. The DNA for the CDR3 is TGCGCCAGCAGCTCGTATGGAGAGACGGAGACCCAGTACTTC.

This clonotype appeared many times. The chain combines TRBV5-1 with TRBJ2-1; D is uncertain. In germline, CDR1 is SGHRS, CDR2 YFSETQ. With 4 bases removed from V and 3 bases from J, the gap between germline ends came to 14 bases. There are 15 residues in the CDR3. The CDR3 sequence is CASSLILYFYNEQFF. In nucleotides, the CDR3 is TGCGCCAGCAGCCTCATTTTGTACTTCTACAATGAGCAGTTCTTC.

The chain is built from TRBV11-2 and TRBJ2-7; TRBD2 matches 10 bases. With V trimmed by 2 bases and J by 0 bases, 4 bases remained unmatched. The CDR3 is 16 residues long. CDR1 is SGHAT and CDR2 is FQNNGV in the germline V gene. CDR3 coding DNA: TGTGCCAGCAGCTTATATGCTAGCGGGAGCTCCTACGAGCAGTACTTC. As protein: CASSLYASGSSYEQYF.

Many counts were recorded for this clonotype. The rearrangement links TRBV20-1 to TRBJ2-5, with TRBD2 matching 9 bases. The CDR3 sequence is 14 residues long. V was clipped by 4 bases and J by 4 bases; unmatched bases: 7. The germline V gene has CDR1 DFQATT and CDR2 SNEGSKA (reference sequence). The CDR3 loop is CSAKPGLASETQYF. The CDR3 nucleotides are TGCAGTGCTAAACCGGGACTAGCTTCAGAGACCCAGTACTTC.